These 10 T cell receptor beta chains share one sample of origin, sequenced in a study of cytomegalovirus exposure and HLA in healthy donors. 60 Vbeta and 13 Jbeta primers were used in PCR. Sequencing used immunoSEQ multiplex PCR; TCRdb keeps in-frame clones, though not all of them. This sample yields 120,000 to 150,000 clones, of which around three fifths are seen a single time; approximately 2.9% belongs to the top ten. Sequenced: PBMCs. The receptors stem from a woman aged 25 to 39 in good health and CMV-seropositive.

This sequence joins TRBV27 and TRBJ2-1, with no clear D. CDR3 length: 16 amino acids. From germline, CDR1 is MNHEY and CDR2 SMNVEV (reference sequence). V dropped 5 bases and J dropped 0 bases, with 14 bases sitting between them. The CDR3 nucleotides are TGTGCCAGCAGTCCCGACTTAGCTAGCTCCTACAATGAGCAGTTCTTC. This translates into CASSPDLASSYNEQFF.

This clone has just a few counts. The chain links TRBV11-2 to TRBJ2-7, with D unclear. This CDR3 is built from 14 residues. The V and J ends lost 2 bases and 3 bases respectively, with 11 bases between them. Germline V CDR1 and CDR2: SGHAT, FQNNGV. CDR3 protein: CASSLSALSYEQYF. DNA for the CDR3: TGTGCCAGCAGCTTATCTGCACTAAGCTACGAGCAGTACTTC.

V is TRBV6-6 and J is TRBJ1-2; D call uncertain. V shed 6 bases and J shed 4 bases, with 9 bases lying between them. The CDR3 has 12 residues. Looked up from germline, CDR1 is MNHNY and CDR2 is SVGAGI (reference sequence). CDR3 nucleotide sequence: TGTGCCAGCAGATTTAGCGGCTATGGCTACACCTTC. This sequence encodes CASRFSGYGYTF.

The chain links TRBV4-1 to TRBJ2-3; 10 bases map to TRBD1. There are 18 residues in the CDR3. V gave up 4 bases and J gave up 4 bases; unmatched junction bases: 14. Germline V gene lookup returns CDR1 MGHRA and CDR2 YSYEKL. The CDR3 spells CASSLITSRDRGPDTQYF. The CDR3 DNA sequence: TGCGCCAGCAGCCTCATCACCTCCCGGGACAGGGGTCCAGATACGCAGTATTTT.

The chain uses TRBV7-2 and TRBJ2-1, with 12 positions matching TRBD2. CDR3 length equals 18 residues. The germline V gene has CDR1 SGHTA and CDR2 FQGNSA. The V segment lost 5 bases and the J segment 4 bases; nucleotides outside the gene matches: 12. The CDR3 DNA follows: TGTGCCAGCAGCCTCCGGTCGCTAGCGGGAGGGGGGTACAATGAGCAGTTCTTC. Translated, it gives CASSLRSLAGGGYNEQFF.

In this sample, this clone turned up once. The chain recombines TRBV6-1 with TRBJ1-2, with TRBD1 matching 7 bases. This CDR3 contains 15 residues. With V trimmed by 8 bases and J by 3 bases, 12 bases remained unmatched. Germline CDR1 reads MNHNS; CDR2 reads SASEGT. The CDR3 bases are TGTGCCAGCCACACTCCGGGACAGAAAGACTATGGCTACACCTTC. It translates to CASHTPGQKDYGYTF.

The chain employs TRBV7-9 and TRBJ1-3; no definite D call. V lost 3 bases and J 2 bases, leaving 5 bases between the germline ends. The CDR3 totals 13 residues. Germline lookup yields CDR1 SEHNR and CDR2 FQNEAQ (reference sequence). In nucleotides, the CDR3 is TGTGCCAGCAGCTTCGTCGCTGGAAACACCATATATTTT. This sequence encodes CASSFVAGNTIYF. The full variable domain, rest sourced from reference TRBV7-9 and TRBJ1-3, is DTGVSQNPRHKITKRGQNVTFRCDPISEHNRLYWYRQTLGQGPEFLTYFQNEAQLEKSRLLSDRFSAERPKGSFSTLEIQRTEQGDSAMYLCASSFVAGNTIYFGEGSWLTVV.

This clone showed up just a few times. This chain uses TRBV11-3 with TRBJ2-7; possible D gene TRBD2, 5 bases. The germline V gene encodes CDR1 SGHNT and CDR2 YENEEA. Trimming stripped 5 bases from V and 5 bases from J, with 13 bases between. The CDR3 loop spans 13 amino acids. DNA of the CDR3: TGTGCCAGCAGCCGTCCCGGTAGCGACGAGCAGTACTTC. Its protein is CASSRPGSDEQYF. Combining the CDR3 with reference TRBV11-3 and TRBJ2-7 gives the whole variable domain EAGVVQSPRYKIIEKKQPVAFWCNPISGHNTLYWYLQNLGQGPELLIRYENEEAVDDSQLPKDRFSAERLKGVDSTLKIQPAELGDSAVYLCASSRPGSDEQYFGPGTRLTVT.

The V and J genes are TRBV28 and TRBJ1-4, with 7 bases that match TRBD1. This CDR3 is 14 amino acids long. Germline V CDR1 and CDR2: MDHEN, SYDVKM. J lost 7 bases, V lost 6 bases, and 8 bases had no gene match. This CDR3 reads CASRIQGIVEKLFF. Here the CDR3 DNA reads TGTGCCAGCAGGATACAGGGGATCGTTGAAAAACTGTTTTTT.

The DNA for the CDR3 is TGTGCCAGTGTTTTGGGGGACACCATCTATGGCTACACCTTC. Translating gives CASVLGDTIYGYTF. The V gene is TRBV6-1, the J gene TRBJ1-2, with D possibly being TRBD1 (6 bases). The CDR3 loop spans 14 amino acids. The germline CDR1 and CDR2 sequences are MNHNS and SASEGT. V lost 9 bases and J 4 bases, leaving 18 bases between the germline ends.